The clone carrying this T cell receptor beta chain was detected only a few times. The antigen is not known. The sample comes from a study of T cell repertoires in cytomegalovirus infection. V shed 3 bases, J shed 0 bases, and the junction held 5 bases outside the gene matches. Germline-derived CDR1 and CDR2 are SGHVS and FQNEAQ. CDR3 length equals 17 residues. TCRdb reprocessed the reads via MiXCR and lists one record per CDR3 protein. Here the sample spans 570,000 or so distinct CDR3 sequences, roughly 43% being singletons. The rearrangement joins TRBV7-8 to TRBJ1-3, with 10 bases identical to TRBD1. The sequencing used cultured PBMCs, collected from culture after CMV antigen stimulation. The receptor was derived from a human donor in good health (CMV status not recorded). Some clones in this sample may be carry-over from other donors' samples. The CDR3 sequence: CASSLTGGPFSGNTIYF. The CDR3 DNA reads as TGTGCCAGCAGCTTGACAGGGGGCCCCTTCTCTGGAAACACCATATATTTT.